These T cell receptor beta chains were read from a single sample in a study of technical replicates of blood from a few donors. Here immunoSEQ multiplex PCR was the method, and the copy in TCRdb shows in-frame clones only, minus some. The table lists about 71,000 clones, roughly 90% of them singletons, with just over 4.5% in the top ten. Sequencing was carried out using PBMCs. The origin of the receptors is a human donor in good health. Some clones in this sample may be carry-over from other donors' samples. Each CDR3 is given without its conserved first and last residue.

TRBJ2-7 TRBV30 AWSRRSSREKDEQY
TRBJ2-7 TRBV7-9 ASSLSYEQY
TRBJ2-7 TRBV19 ASSNTGTGRDEQY
TRBJ2-1 TRBV5-1 ASSWSSGALYNEQF
TRBJ2-7 TRBV11-2 ASSLVGQGFEQY
TRBJ2-5 TRBV7-2 ASSLATTSGQETQY
TRBJ1-2 TRBV30 AWTASRGNYGYT
TRBJ1-1 TRBV5-5 ASSYQENTEAF
TRBJ2-1 TRBV4-3 ASSQWGTGVYNEQF
TRBJ1-4 TRBV2 ASNRPEEEKLF
TRBJ2-5 TRBV7-2 ASSLGPNTRSGTQY
TRBJ1-2 TRBV2 AAASGDGYT
TRBJ1-2 TRBV5-6 ASSRTGTGGARDGYT
TRBJ2-2 TRBV15 ATAPGLKTGELF
TRBJ2-3 TRBV7-6 ASSPSDLGLAAVDTQY
TRBJ2-2 TRBV4-2 ASSQEMDRAAGELF
TRBJ2-3 TRBV19 ASSMSVRSDTQY
TRBJ2-1 TRBV29-1 SGGQGSSYNEQF
TRBJ2-3 TRBV20-1 SALLYTQY